The next 18 T cell receptor beta chains were all read from a single sample in a study of graft-versus-host responses after intestinal transplantation. Some clones are missing from TCRdb's copy, which holds only in-frame ones; the method was immunoSEQ multiplex PCR. Of 29,000 or so clones listed, about 92% are singletons. The material sequenced was PBMCs, taken just over 65 days after intestinal transplant. The receptors were gathered from a human patient who received an intestinal transplant, so some T cells may come from the graft donor.

The genes are TRBV19 and TRBJ1-1, with D maybe TRBD1 (5 bases). From germline, CDR1 is LNHDA and CDR2 SQIVND (reference sequence). CDR3 length equals 14 residues. V was clipped by 1 base and J by 4 bases, with 10 bases between them. The CDR3 here is CASSIGEGTTEAFF. The CDR3, as DNA: TGTGCCAGTAGTATAGGGGAGGGGACCACTGAAGCTTTCTTT. Combining the CDR3 with reference TRBV19 and TRBJ1-1 gives the whole variable domain DGGITQSPKYLFRKEGQNVTLSCEQNLNHDAMYWYRQDPGQGLRLIYYSQIVNDFQKGDIAEGYSVSREKKESFPLTVTSAQKNPTAFYLCASSIGEGTTEAFFGQGTRLTVV.

The genes are TRBV7-9 and TRBJ1-2; 7 bases line up with TRBD1. The trim removed 5 bases at V and 4 bases at J, leaving 7 bases unmatched. The CDR3 consists of 14 residues. Germline lookup yields CDR1 SEHNR and CDR2 FQNEAQ (reference sequence). The CDR3 is CASSPVTGTYGYTF. In DNA form, the CDR3 reads TGTGCCAGCAGCCCAGTGACAGGGACCTATGGCTACACCTTC.

The DNA of the CDR3 is TGTGCCACCCGCGGCAGTCCCACCTTCGGCTCCTACGAGCAGTACTTC. Translation gives CATRGSPTFGSYEQYF. This sequence joins TRBV7-8 and TRBJ2-7; no clear D gene. From germline, CDR1 is SGHVS and CDR2 FQNEAQ. The CDR3 loop spans 16 amino acids. Trimming cost V 10 bases and J 0 bases, with 22 bases left between them.

This chain joins TRBV7-2 and TRBJ2-4; D remains ambiguous. This CDR3 region has 14 residues. CDR1 is SGHTA and CDR2 is FQGNSA in the germline V gene. V was shortened by 5 bases and J by 0 bases, with 8 bases between the two germline ends. The CDR3 protein is CASSTTVAKNIQYF. DNA of the CDR3: TGTGCCAGCAGCACAACAGTAGCCAAAAACATTCAGTACTTC.

This clone is a singleton in its sample. The CDR3 coding sequence is TGCGCCAGCAGCTCCGGGGGGCACTACAATGAGCAGTTCTTC. This encodes CASSSGGHYNEQFF. The chain is built from TRBV5-1 and TRBJ2-1, with a weak D call TRBD2 (7 bases). V was trimmed by 3 bases and J by 3 bases, leaving 10 bases between them. The germline V gene encodes CDR1 SGHRS and CDR2 YFSETQ. The CDR3 consists of 14 residues.

This rearrangement joins TRBV4-2 to TRBJ2-7; TRBD1 agrees at 8 bases. Germline lookup yields CDR1 LGHNA and CDR2 YNFKEQ. The CDR3 is 14 amino acids. V shed 4 bases and J 2 bases; nucleotides not matched to a gene: 4. CDR3 sequence: CASSPGQGTYEQYF. The CDR3 DNA is TGTGCCAGCAGCCCCGGACAGGGAACCTACGAGCAGTACTTC.

This chain joins TRBV5-6 and TRBJ1-2; a possible D gene is TRBD1 (6 bases). Trimming shortened V by 3 bases and J by 2 bases, and 14 bases separated the two germline ends. This CDR3 has 15 amino acids. Germline lookup yields CDR1 SGHDT and CDR2 YYEEEE. CDR3 in amino acids: CASSWMGHSNYGYTF. For the CDR3, the DNA is TGTGCCAGCAGCTGGATGGGACACTCAAACTATGGCTACACCTTC.

The chain recombines TRBV19 with TRBJ1-2; the D is unclear. The V end was cut by 3 bases, the J end by 0 bases, with 5 bases between. Per germline, CDR1 LNHDA and CDR2 SQIVND (reference sequence). This CDR3 comprises 13 residues. CDR3: CASSMGANYGYTF. CDR3 DNA: TGTGCCAGTAGTATGGGAGCTAACTATGGCTACACCTTC.

V gene TRBV9 combines with J gene TRBJ2-2, with TRBD2 identical over 10 bases. The CDR3 consists of 16 residues. The germline V gene encodes CDR1 SGDLS and CDR2 YYNGEE. Trimming cost V 1 base and J 4 bases; bases outside gene matches: 4. The CDR3 loop reads CASSVTIAGGTGELFF. The CDR3 DNA reads TGTGCCAGCAGCGTAACGATAGCGGGGGGCACCGGGGAGCTGTTTTTT.

V is TRBV19 and J is TRBJ2-2; 9 positions match TRBD2. The ends lost 2 bases at V and 5 bases at J; junction bases unmatched: 0. The CDR3 runs 14 residues. Looked up from germline, CDR1 is LNHDA and CDR2 is SQIVND (reference sequence). The CDR3 protein is CASSITSGTGELFF. The CDR3 nucleotides read TGTGCCAGTAGTATAACTAGCGGGACCGGGGAGCTGTTTTTT. The whole variable domain, remainder taken from reference TRBV19 and TRBJ2-2, is DGGITQSPKYLFRKEGQNVTLSCEQNLNHDAMYWYRQDPGQGLRLIYYSQIVNDFQKGDIAEGYSVSREKKESFPLTVTSAQKNPTAFYLCASSITSGTGELFFGEGSRLTVL.

This clone was seen a handful of times. The CDR3 region has the DNA TGTGCCAGCAGCTCTACTAGCGGAGGTTACAATGAGCAGTTCTTC. This codes for CASSSTSGGYNEQFF. The chain uses TRBV7-8 and TRBJ2-1; 8 bases fit TRBD2. Germline lookup yields CDR1 SGHVS and CDR2 FQNEAQ. The CDR3 length is 15 residues. V shed 4 bases and J 4 bases; nucleotides not matched to a gene: 6. The variable domain in full, with the rest retrieved from reference TRBV7-8 and TRBJ2-1, is GAGVSQSPRYKVAKRGQDVALRCDPISGHVSLFWYQQALGQGPEFLTYFQNEAQLDKSGLPSDRFFAERPEGSVSTLKIQRTQQEDSAVYLCASSSTSGGYNEQFFGPGTRLTVL.

This clone was picked up one time. V and J are TRBV4-2 and TRBJ2-7; D gene ambiguous. Germline-derived CDR1 and CDR2 are LGHNA and YNFKEQ. CDR3 length: 13 amino acids. V lost 0 bases and J lost 2, with 5 bases in between. CDR3 amino acids: CASSQDIAYEQYF. As DNA, the CDR3 is TGTGCCAGCAGCCAAGATATCGCCTACGAGCAGTACTTC.

The rearrangement joins TRBV25-1 to TRBJ2-1; 7 positions agree with TRBD2. V lost 4 bases and J lost 2; bases outside the gene matches: 11. The CDR3 totals 17 residues. Germline V gives CDR1 MGHDK, CDR2 SYGVNS. DNA of the CDR3: TGTGCCAGCAGTGTGTCGACTAGCCTAGTTCCCTACAATGAGCAGTTCTTC. It encodes CASSVSTSLVPYNEQFF. The full variable domain, its missing parts supplied by reference TRBV25-1 and TRBJ2-1, is EADIYQTPRYLVIGTGKKITLECSQTMGHDKMYWYQQDPGMELHLIHYSYGVNSTEKGDLSSESTVSRIRTEHFPLTLESARPSHTSQYLCASSVSTSLVPYNEQFFGPGTRLTVL.

The J gene is TRBJ2-1, the V gene TRBV5-1; 15 bases are shared with TRBD2. With 5 bases clipped from V and 0 bases from J, the junction kept 6 bases outside the gene matches. Looked up from germline, CDR1 is SGHRS and CDR2 is YFSETQ. The CDR3 is 18 residues long. The CDR3 DNA reads TGCGCCAGCAGGACCGGACTAGCGGGAGGGTTCTCCTACAATGAGCAGTTCTTC. Its protein product is CASRTGLAGGFSYNEQFF. The variable domain in full, with the rest retrieved from reference TRBV5-1 and TRBJ2-1, is KAGVTQTPRYLIKTRGQQVTLSCSPISGHRSVSWYQQTPGQGLQFLFEYFSETQRNKGNFPGRFSGRQFSNSRSEMNVSTLELGDSALYLCASRTGLAGGFSYNEQFFGPGTRLTVL.

This clone was counted a single time. CDR3 amino acids: CASSSPLAGRQEVEQYF. In DNA, the CDR3 is TGTGCCAGCAGCTCACCACTAGCGGGACGACAGGAGGTCGAGCAGTACTTC. This chain links TRBV7-8 with TRBJ2-7, with TRBD2 matching over 10 bases. This CDR3 is built from 17 residues. Trimming cost V 4 bases and J 6 bases; bases outside gene matches: 15. The germline V gene has CDR1 SGHVS and CDR2 FQNEAQ.

The gene calls are TRBV30 and TRBJ1-6, with D perhaps matching TRBD1 (5 bases). V was cut by 0 bases and J by 0 bases, with 6 bases left in between. The V gene's germline CDR1 is GTSNPN and CDR2 SVGIG (reference sequence). This CDR3 has 15 amino acids. CDR3 residues: CAWSVGVSYNSPLHF. The CDR3 bases are TGTGCCTGGAGTGTGGGGGTCTCCTATAATTCACCCCTCCACTTT.

This chain links TRBV6-1 with TRBJ2-7, with 9 bases aligning to TRBD2. CDR3 length: 12 amino acids. Per the germline V gene, CDR1 is MNHNS and CDR2 is SASEGT. V trimming: 5 bases; J trimming: 5 bases; junction bases outside the gene matches: 1. The CDR3 region is CASSLAGNEQYF. CDR3 bases: TGTGCCAGCAGTCTAGCGGGGAACGAGCAGTACTTC.

The chain uses TRBV5-8 and TRBJ2-5; TRBD1 matches 7 bases. V trimming: 4 bases; J trimming: 1 base; junction bases outside the gene matches: 4. Germline CDR1 reads SGHTS; CDR2 reads YDEGEE. The CDR3 consists of 14 residues. This CDR3 reads CASSAGTVQETQYF. The DNA of the CDR3 is TGTGCCAGCAGCGCCGGGACAGTCCAAGAGACCCAGTACTTC.